The present T cell receptor (beta chain) was sequenced within a study of shared clonotypes between healthy human individuals (dated by TCRdb to the early 2020s). Regarding the complete study: Three men and two women, aged 18 to 49 years, made up the cohort. For each donor, three plates each were used for CD4 naive and CD4 memory, two plates were used for CD8 naive, and one plate was used for CD8 memory. To estimate repertoire size and how much clonotype sharing occurs between individuals, the study deeply sequenced the blood TCR repertoires of 4 to 6 healthy adults. Different laboratories and diverse techniques were used to prepare libraries and sequence TCR repertoires, to increase sequencing depth and limit assay-specific biases. Each donor's leukapheresis produced roughly between about 0.9 and 9.5 billion PBMCs.

CDR1 and CDR2 are drawn from the germline V gene: KGHSH, LQKENI. The junction shows trimming of 8 bases on V and 1 base on J, plus 4 bases between the germline ends. Inclusive of the bounding cysteine and phenylalanine, the CDR3 is 11 residues long. Only the CDR3 DNA stays, 33 bases, in frame from base 1. In the case of this clone: This clone's antigen is unknown. No base qualities exist here, and no much larger clone lies one base off it.

CD8 naive samples were CD45RO-negative cells positively selected for CCR7, giving a CD45RA+CCR7+ population that excluded TemRA cells. Donors were healthy HIV-negative adults with no recently reported acute infections or vaccinations. All donors were Caucasian adults living in Nashville, Tennessee, USA. Blood was collected by leukapheresis, and PBMCs were isolated by Ficoll-Histopaque density gradient centrifugation and then cryopreserved in liquid nitrogen vapor phase. Purity and quantity of every magnetically sorted T cell population were checked by analytical flow cytometry. Each sorted fraction had its genomic DNA isolated and then quantified by UV absorbance on a Nanodrop 2000c. Using the deep immunoSEQ assay, multiplex PCR amplified TCR CDR3 regions from genomic DNA. Extracted genomic DNA from each cell subset was distributed evenly across all wells of several immunoSEQ 96-well plates, and each plate was treated as a replicate. For sorted subsets, approximately 200 ng of genomic DNA, equivalent to 25,000 to 35,000 T cell genomes, went into each replicate PCR. The purified libraries were quantified using a Qubit 3.0 fluorometer, sized with a Bioanalyzer 2100, and then quantified again using the KAPA Library Quantification kit. A separate single-read 150-cycle Illumina NextSeq 550 flow cell was used to sequence each immunoSEQ 96-well plate. The authors processed their data as follows. Because the immunoSEQ output held only junctional sequences and lacked quality scores, the filtering could not match the filtering applied to full-length reads. Sequences were annotated with PyIR, a Python wrapper for IgBLAST v1.9, using IMGT germline references to assign V/J genes and CDR3. Reads with weak V/J assignments (E-value above 1e-6), missing CDR3, stop codons, out-of-frame junctions, or ambiguous translated residues were removed. V3J clonotypes were defined by identical inferred V gene, J gene, and CDR3 amino acid sequence. To compute the percentage overlap between repertoires, the number of shared unique clonotypes was divided by the size of the smaller repertoire. Repertoire richness was assessed with RTK rarefaction, the Chao1 estimator, and Recon v2.1 estimates of unobserved clonotypes. Generation probabilities for all TCRbeta clonotypes obtained by the gDNA method from several donors were computed using OLGA. In its TCRdb copy, this immuneACCESS table keeps in-frame sequences only and misses some clones. Where compared with another copy, unresolved V genes explain less than half of these, and the others have no known cause. The V and J calls and clone size were taken over from that table, and D and trimming were inferred from the DNA. The sample contains more than 550,000 clones, 92% of them found a single time. Jointly, the top ten make up approximately 24% of the sample.

Overall study results and their limits: Sampling was limited to blood, and TCR repertoires in tissue likely differ from TCR repertoires in blood. Incomplete sequencing was indicated by rarefaction of sorted-subset datasets, despite the large sequencing depth. Pairwise subsampling led to the expectation that sequencing depth would affect the degree of clonotype sharing among donors. Roughly 5% of naive CD4, 3.5% of naive CD8, around 2.3% of memory CD4, and roughly 0.4% of memory CD8 clonotypes were shared across several donors. The small number of donors limited the genetic and exposure-history diversity represented. Higher generation probabilities were observed for clonotypes shared by all four sorted-subset donors than for non-shared clonotypes. Larger estimated clonotype richness was generally found for naive subsets than for memory subsets.

The chain uses TRBV18 and TRBJ2-3, with no reliable assignment of the D segment. This TCR was sampled from a man aged 25 to 45 in good health. Sample: naive CD8+ T cells sorted from blood. The cell subset or site tag for this specimen amounts to: CD45RA+CCR7+. The CDR3 reads as follows: CASGGTDTQYF. The DNA sequence is given as TGTGCCAGCGGCGGCACAGATACGCAGTATTTT.